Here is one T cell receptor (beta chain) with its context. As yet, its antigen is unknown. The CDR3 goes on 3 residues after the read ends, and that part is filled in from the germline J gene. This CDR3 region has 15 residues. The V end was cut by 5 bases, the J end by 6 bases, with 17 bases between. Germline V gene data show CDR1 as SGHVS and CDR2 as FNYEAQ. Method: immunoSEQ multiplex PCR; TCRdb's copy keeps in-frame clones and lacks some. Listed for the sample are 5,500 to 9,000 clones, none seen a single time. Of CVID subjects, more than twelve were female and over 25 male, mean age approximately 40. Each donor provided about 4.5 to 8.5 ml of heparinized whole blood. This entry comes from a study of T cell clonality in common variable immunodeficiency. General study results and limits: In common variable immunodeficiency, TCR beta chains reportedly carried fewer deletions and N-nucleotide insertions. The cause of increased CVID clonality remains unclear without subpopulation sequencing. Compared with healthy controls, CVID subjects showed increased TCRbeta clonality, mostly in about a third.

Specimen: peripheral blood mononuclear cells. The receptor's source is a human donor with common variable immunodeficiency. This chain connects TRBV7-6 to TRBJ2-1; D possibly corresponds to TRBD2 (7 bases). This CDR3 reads CASSQGGGPGNEQFF. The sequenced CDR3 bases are TGTGCCAGCAGCCAAGGGGGAGGGCCGGGCAATGAG.